The 29 T cell receptor beta chains listed next were all sequenced from one sample in a study of CXCR3-negative and CXCR3-positive naive CD8 T cells. Findings and caveats of the study: Compared with CXCR3-negative naive cells, CXCR3-positive naive cells showed more hydrophobic TRB CDR3s.

The libraries of TRB cDNA were constructed through 5' RACE using UMI labels. With the 5' RACE reads reprocessed, TCRdb shows one record per CDR3 protein and no DNA. This listing includes 75,000 to 100,000 distinct CDR3 sequences. For these TCRs, the target antigens are not known. Specimen: naive CXCR3+ CD8+ T cells from blood. Subset specified: CD45RO-CCR7+CD27+CD95- naive CD8+ T cells expressing CXCR3 (TNR3+). These receptors all come from a human donor in good health. Some clones in this sample may be carry-over from other donors' samples.

The chain joins TRBV5-1 to TRBJ2-3. Germline-derived CDR1 and CDR2 are SGHRS and YFSETQ. CDR3 length: 13 amino acids. This CDR3 is CASSLSSTDTQYF.

Here the CDR3 reads CASSSASTDTQYF. The J gene is TRBJ2-3, the V gene TRBV19. Per germline, CDR1 LNHDA and CDR2 SQIVND (reference sequence). The CDR3 sequence is 13 residues long.

CDR3 protein: CASSLQSGGLHEQYF. This sequence joins TRBV27 and TRBJ2-7; there is no DNA to check the TCRdb D call of TRBD2. In germline, CDR1 is MNHEY, CDR2 SMNVEV (reference sequence). This CDR3 region has 15 residues.

The rearrangement uses TRBV28 and TRBJ1-3. This CDR3 has 12 residues. Germline CDR1 reads MDHEN; CDR2 reads SYDVKM. CDR3 in amino acids: CASSFYGDTIYF.

The V gene is TRBV28, the J gene TRBJ2-7; the D gene TCRdb calls, TRBD1, cannot be checked with no DNA. The CDR3 has 13 residues. Germline lookup yields CDR1 MDHEN and CDR2 SYDVKM. The CDR3 sequence is CASRWDNNYEQYF.

The chain uses TRBV28 and TRBJ1-5; the D gene TCRdb calls, TRBD1, cannot be checked with no DNA. Germline CDR1 and CDR2: MDHEN and SYDVKM. The CDR3 is 16 residues long. The CDR3 spells CASSLLGQGAFQPQHF.

V gene TRBV29-1 combines with J gene TRBJ2-7. The CDR3 is 11 amino acids. Germline CDR1 is SQVTM and CDR2 is ANQGSEA. CDR3: CSVGSAYEQYF.

This chain connects TRBV7-6 to TRBJ2-7. This CDR3 contains 12 residues. CDR1 SGHVS and CDR2 FNYEAQ come from the germline V gene. The CDR3 sequence is CASSLASNEQYF.

Here the CDR3 reads CASSADPGQGPHEQYF. The V gene is TRBV7-8, the J gene TRBJ2-7; absent DNA, TCRdb's TRBD1 call cannot be checked. Germline values: CDR1 SGHVS, CDR2 FQNEAQ. The CDR3 runs to 16 residues.

The V call is TRBV7-6, the J call TRBJ2-1; TCRdb reports TRBD2, a call that lacks DNA to check it against. The CDR3 totals 15 residues. CDR1 and CDR2 (germline): SGHVS, FNYEAQ. This CDR3 reads CASSERGGRLNEQFF.

The J gene is TRBJ2-7, the V gene TRBV20-1. The V gene's germline CDR1 is DFQATT and CDR2 SNEGSKA (reference sequence). CDR3 length: 15 amino acids. The CDR3 sequence is CSARDYGEYSYEQYF.

This sequence joins TRBV5-1 and TRBJ2-1; the D gene TCRdb calls, TRBD1, cannot be checked with no DNA. This CDR3 is 15 amino acids long. CDR1 and CDR2 from the germline V gene are SGHRS and YFSETQ. The CDR3 reads CASSLVGGRPNEQFF.

CDR3 sequence: CASSRLDNEQFF. The V call is TRBV18, the J call TRBJ2-1. The germline gives CDR1 KGHSH, CDR2 LQKENI. CDR3 length: 12 amino acids.

This chain links TRBV28 with TRBJ2-2. CDR1 and CDR2 (germline): MDHEN, SYDVKM. This CDR3 has 15 amino acids. The CDR3 loop reads CASSLGLFSTGELFF.

This chain links TRBV20-1 with TRBJ2-1; there is no DNA to check the TCRdb D call of TRBD2. CDR3 length equals 14 residues. The germline gives CDR1 DFQATT, CDR2 SNEGSKA (reference sequence). CDR3: CSARLAGVWVEQFF.

The chain carries TRBV4-1 and TRBJ1-4; no DNA is available, so the TRBD1 call from TCRdb remains unchecked. The germline gives CDR1 MGHRA, CDR2 YSYEKL. The CDR3 is 16 residues long. This CDR3 is CASSQVWGTGGEKPFF.

This chain joins TRBV29-1 and TRBJ2-2; the TRBD1 assignment by TCRdb is unverifiable without DNA. Germline-derived CDR1 and CDR2 are SQVTM and ANQGSEA. This CDR3 is built from 15 residues. CDR3 loop: CSVEEGQVNTGELFF.

The V gene is TRBV6-5, the J gene TRBJ2-7; with no DNA, the TCRdb D assignment of TRBD1 cannot be verified. The CDR3 spans 14 residues. Per germline, CDR1 MNHEY and CDR2 SVGAGI. This chain's CDR3 is CATTPGTNHYEQYF.

This chain uses TRBV7-7 with TRBJ1-1. The CDR3 runs to 13 residues. The germline V gene encodes CDR1 SSHAT and CDR2 FNYEAQ (reference sequence). CDR3 sequence: CASSFQENTEAFF.

This chain uses TRBV6-2 or TRBV6-3 with TRBJ2-1; TCRdb reports TRBD2, a call that lacks DNA to check it against. Germline CDR1 and CDR2: MNHEY and SVGEGT. This CDR3 has 17 amino acids. The CDR3 protein is CASSYKERGAFNNEQFF.

The chain joins TRBV7-6 to TRBJ2-7; lacking DNA, the TRBD1 call made by TCRdb goes unchecked. Germline values: CDR1 SGHVS, CDR2 FNYEAQ. The CDR3 contains 15 residues. CDR3 loop: CASSLTGGERNEQYF.

The chain is built from TRBV29-1 and TRBJ2-7. The CDR3 has 13 residues. Germline V gene sequence: CDR1 SQVTM, CDR2 ANQGSEA. CDR3 sequence reads: CSGMTSDSYEQYF.

V and J are TRBV27 and TRBJ2-1; TCRdb's assignment of TRBD2 cannot be checked, as there is no DNA. The germline CDR1 and CDR2 sequences are MNHEY and SMNVEV (reference sequence). This CDR3 is 12 amino acids long. CDR3 loop: CASSLSPWEQFF.

The genes are TRBV20-1 and TRBJ2-5. Germline loops: CDR1 DFQATT, CDR2 SNEGSKA (reference sequence). The CDR3 totals 15 residues. The CDR3 loop reads CSARVKYSQGETQYF.

The V and J genes are TRBV14 and TRBJ1-1. The germline CDR1 and CDR2 sequences are SGHDN and FVKESK. CDR3 length: 14 amino acids. The CDR3 reads CASSPEAGTTEAFF.

The V gene is TRBV15, the J gene TRBJ2-3; TCRdb's D call, TRBD2, is unchecked because there is no DNA. Germline loops: CDR1 LNHNV, CDR2 YYDKDF (reference sequence). The CDR3 spans 18 residues. CDR3 protein: CATSRAGTSGDSTDTQYF.

The V gene is TRBV20-1, the J gene TRBJ2-1; with no DNA, the TCRdb D assignment of TRBD1 cannot be verified. Germline CDR1 reads DFQATT; CDR2 reads SNEGSKA (reference sequence). The CDR3 is 13 residues long. CDR3 sequence reads: CSASGTGGFEQFF.

The V and J genes are TRBV4-3 and TRBJ2-1; the D gene TCRdb calls, TRBD2, cannot be checked with no DNA. Germline CDR1 is LGHNA and CDR2 is YSLEER. The CDR3 loop spans 21 amino acids. CDR3 region: CASSASMGGYTAVSSYNEQFF.

The genes are TRBV30 and TRBJ2-1; the D gene TCRdb calls, TRBD1, cannot be checked with no DNA. CDR1 GTSNPN and CDR2 SVGIG come from the germline V gene (reference sequence). The CDR3 contains 11 residues. The CDR3 reads CAWSDRVAQFF.